This entry features one T cell receptor (beta chain) sequence. This CDR3 spans 13 amino acids. Germline V CDR1 and CDR2: WSHSY, SAAADI. The V gene lost 6 bases and the J gene lost 4 bases, with 13 bases spanning the gap. The repertoire was sequenced with immunoSEQ multiplex PCR; TCRdb's copy has only in-frame clones and lacks some. The table lists about 1.9 million clones, 90% to 95% of them singletons. The source of the sample is a study of shared clonotypes between healthy human individuals. Naive CD8 populations comprised CD45RO-negative cells positively selected for CCR7, excluding terminally differentiated effector memory CD45RA+ cells.

The source of this sequence is a man between 18 and 35 years old in good health. Some clones in this sample may be carry-over from other donors' samples. The chain couples TRBV10-2 to TRBJ2-7, with D possibly TRBD1 on 6 matching bases. The sequencing sample was made of naive CD8+ T cells from PBMCs. The CDR3 DNA is TGCGCCAGCAGCGGGACAACTTATTACGAGCAGTACTTC. Protein product: CASSGTTYYEQYF.